The T cell receptor (beta chain) described here comes from a study of graft-versus-host responses after intestinal transplantation. Produced via immunoSEQ multiplex PCR; TCRdb's table is partial and in-frame only. Here the sample spans tens of thousands of clones, approximately 94% being singletons. This clone occurred once. Looked up from germline, CDR1 is MNHNY and CDR2 is SVGAGI (reference sequence). The CDR3 consists of 14 residues. The V gene lost 6 bases and the J gene lost 2 bases, with 13 bases spanning the gap. The source of this sequence is a human patient who received an intestinal transplant, so some T cells may come from the graft donor. Sequenced here: PBMCs, sampled 156 days after intestinal transplant. The chain combines TRBV6-6 with TRBJ1-1; D perhaps matches TRBD1 (5 bases). In DNA form, the CDR3 reads TGTGCCAGCAGGATTGCAGGGAGCAACACTGAAGCTTTCTTT. It is translated as CASRIAGSNTEAFF.